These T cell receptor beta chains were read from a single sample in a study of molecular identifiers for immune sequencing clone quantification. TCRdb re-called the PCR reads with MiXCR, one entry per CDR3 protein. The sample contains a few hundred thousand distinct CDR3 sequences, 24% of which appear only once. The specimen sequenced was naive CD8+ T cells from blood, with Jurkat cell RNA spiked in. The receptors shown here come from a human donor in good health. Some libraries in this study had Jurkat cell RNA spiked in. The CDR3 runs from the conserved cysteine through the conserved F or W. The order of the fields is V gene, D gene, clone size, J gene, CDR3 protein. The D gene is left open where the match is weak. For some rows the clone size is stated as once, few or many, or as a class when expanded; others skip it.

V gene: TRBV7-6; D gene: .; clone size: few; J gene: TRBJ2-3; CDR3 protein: CASSLTGVDTQYF
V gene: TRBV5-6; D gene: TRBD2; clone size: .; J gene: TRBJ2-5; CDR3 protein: CASSLGAGGRETPYF
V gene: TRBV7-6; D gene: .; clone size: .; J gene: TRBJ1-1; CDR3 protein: CASSLGRKGGATEAFF
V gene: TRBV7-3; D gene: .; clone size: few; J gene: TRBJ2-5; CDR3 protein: CASSAEGTSEETQYF
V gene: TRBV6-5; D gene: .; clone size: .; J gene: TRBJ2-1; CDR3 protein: CASSQTTMGHNEQFF
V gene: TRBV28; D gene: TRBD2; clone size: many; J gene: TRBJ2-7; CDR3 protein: CASSHRTSAYEQYF
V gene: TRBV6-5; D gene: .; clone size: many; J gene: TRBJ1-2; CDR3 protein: CASSYSADSNYGYTF
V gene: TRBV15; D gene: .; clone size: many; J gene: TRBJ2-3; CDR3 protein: CATSTASMSPSTDTQYF
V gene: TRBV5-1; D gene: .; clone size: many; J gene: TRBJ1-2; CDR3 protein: CASSLEGYGYTF
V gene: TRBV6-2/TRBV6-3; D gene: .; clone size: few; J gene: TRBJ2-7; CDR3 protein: CASSYVSGYEQYF
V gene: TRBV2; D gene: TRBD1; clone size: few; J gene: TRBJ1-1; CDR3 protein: CASSSIQGANTEAFF
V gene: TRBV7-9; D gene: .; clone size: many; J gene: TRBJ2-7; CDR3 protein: CASSLATGLVEQYF
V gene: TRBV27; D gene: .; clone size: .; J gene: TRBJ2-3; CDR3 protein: CASSWGPGSADTQYF
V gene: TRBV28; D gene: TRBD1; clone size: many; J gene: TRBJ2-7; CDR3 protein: CASSLTRFDRGLYEQYF
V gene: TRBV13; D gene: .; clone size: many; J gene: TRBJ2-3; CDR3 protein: CASSSSAARADTQYF
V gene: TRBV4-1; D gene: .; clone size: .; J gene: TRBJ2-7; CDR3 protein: CASSMRLAYEQYF